This TCR beta chain comes out of a study of human T cells and chemical hapten exposure (dated by TCRdb to the early 2020s). Concerning the study at large: Libraries were pooled for sequencing, and per-sample TCR yields varied mainly because of small differences in library volumes within the pool. The study tracked peripheral blood TCR repertoire changes in vivo during primary and secondary sensitization to the hapten diphenylcyclopropenone (DPC) in alopecia patients. For every blood RNA sample, sequencing covered both the TCR alpha and TCR beta chains.

Library method: RACE. The reads were generated on a NextSeq 500. Library preparation attached unique molecular identifiers to individual cDNA molecules for quantitative, reproducible TCR counting. In the authors' own workflow: Samples had a median of 95,638 TCRs, with a range from about 20,000 to 690,600. V, J and CDR3 annotation of the TCR reads was performed with the Decombinator software suite. Every sample was subsampled to the same number of TCRs (28,000) for the PS versus PT1 abundance plots. Expanded TCRs were defined as absent before sensitization and observed at least eight times at the 2-week time point. In TCRdb, the public reads were trimmed at Q25 with fastp and aligned with MiXCR, with productive beta chains retained. Under each unique CDR3 protein, matching rows form one entry showing the most common genes and DNA. The V and J calls were not made by the authors but by TCRdb's processing. For this sample there are 130,000 or so distinct CDR3 sequences; about 8.2% appear just once. The leading ten clones occupy about 1.8% of the sample.

The time point label, as the study defines it: healthy volunteer bleed at 2 weeks. Total RNA was isolated from unfractionated whole blood collected in Tempus Blood RNA tubes. A few healthy volunteers acted as controls for TCR sequencing and had blood drawn at day 0, 2 weeks and 6 weeks. This clonotype was picked up a small number of times. Its cognate antigen has yet to be identified. Within one base of it there is no much larger clone, and no base qualities were kept. Between the V and J ends, shortened by 6 bases and 0 bases respectively, the junction contains 9 bases. In the germline V gene, CDR1 corresponds to KGHSH and CDR2 to LQKENI. Its CDR3 holds 15 amino acids, cysteine through phenylalanine. Of the read, only the CDR3 DNA is kept; its 45 bases are in frame from base 1. Broader findings and caveats from the paper: After repeated subsampling, the strength of the expansion versus patch-test correlation and the threshold at which it became significant changed. The number of TCRs above 1 in 1000 frequency did not change with DPC sensitization; there was no evidence of global repertoire structure alterations.

The receptor chain draws on TRBV18 and TRBJ2-6; the D gene is not confidently resolved. Sequenced input: whole blood. This TCR was recovered from a male donor in good health. Some clones in this sample may be carry-over from other donors' samples. This receptor has the CDR3 CASSPRISGANVLTF. The base sequence is TGTGCCAGCTCCCCAAGGATCTCTGGGGCCAACGTCCTGACTTTC.